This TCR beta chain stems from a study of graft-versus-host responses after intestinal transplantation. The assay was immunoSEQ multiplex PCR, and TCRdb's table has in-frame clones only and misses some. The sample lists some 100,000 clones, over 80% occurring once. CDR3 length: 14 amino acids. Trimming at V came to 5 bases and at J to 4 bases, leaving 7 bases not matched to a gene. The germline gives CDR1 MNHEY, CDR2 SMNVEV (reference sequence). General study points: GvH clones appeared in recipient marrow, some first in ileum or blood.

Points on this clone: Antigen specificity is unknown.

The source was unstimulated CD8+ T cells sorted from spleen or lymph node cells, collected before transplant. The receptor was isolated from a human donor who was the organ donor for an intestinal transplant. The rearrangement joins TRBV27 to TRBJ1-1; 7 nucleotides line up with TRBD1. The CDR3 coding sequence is TGTGCCAGCAGTACCCAGACAGGGATCACTGAAGCTTTCTTT. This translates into CASSTQTGITEAFF.